This note documents a single T cell receptor (beta chain) sequence. The antigen remains undetermined. The data were obtained in a study of CD8 T cells in ankylosing spondylitis. Study results and limitations: A TCR beta motif of roughly eight highly homologous variants seemed to mark ankylosing spondylitis blood. From matched ankylosing spondylitis synovial fluid, disease-linked clones were reportedly recovered at significantly enriched levels. Those disease-linked clones were CD8+; they were also relatively rare in peripheral blood.

The TCR beta libraries were generated through quantitative 5'-RACE incorporating molecular barcodes. MiXCR, run by TCRdb on the 5' RACE reads, gives a single entry per CDR3 protein. This table holds around 220,000 distinct CDR3 sequences, roughly a tenth found once. The CDR3 is 12 residues long. The V gene lost 2 bases and the J gene lost 7 bases, with 5 bases spanning the gap. Germline V gives CDR1 SEHNR, CDR2 FQNEAQ (reference sequence). This receptor was obtained from a male donor with ankylosing spondylitis or in good health (not recorded which). The chain employs TRBV7-9 and TRBJ2-2, with unresolved D. Sequencing input: blood, either unsorted or a sorted T cell fraction (not recorded which). CDR3 sequence (DNA): TGTGCCAGCAGCTTAAATCACGGGGAGCTGTTTTTT. Amino acid sequence: CASSLNHGELFF.